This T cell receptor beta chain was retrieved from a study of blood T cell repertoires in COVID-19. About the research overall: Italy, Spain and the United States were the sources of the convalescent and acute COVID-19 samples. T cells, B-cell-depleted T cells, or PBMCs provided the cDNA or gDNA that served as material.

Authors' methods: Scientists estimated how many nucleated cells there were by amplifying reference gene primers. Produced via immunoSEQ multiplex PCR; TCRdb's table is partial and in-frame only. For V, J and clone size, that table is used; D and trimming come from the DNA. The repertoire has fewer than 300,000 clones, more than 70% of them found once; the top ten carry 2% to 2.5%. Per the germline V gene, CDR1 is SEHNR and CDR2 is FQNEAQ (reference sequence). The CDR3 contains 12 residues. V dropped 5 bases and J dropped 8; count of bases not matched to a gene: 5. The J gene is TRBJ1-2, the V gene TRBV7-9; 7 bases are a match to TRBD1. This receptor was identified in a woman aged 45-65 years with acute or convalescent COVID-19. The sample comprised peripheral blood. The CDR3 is CASSLQGQGYTF. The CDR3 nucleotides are TGTGCCAGCAGCCTACAGGGACAGGGCTACACCTTC.